This TCR beta chain was recorded in a study of blood T cell repertoires in COVID-19. Study-level information: Samples of COVID-19 (acute and convalescent) were obtained from the United States, Italy and Spain. The analysed material was cDNA or gDNA that came from T cells, B-cell-depleted T cells, or PBMCs.

Germline V CDR1 and CDR2: MNHEY, SVGAGI. The CDR3 length is 15 residues. The ends were cut back, 2 bases at V and 1 base at J, with 12 bases in the middle. Authors' methods: Cell counts per sample came from amplifying reference gene primers. This table comes from immunoSEQ multiplex PCR, and its TCRdb copy is limited to in-frame clones, with some not included. V and J calls and clone size are copied from that table; D and trimming were computed from the DNA. The data contain just under 300,000 clones, about 88% of them seen just once; the ten biggest clones take up roughly 1.3%. Sample: peripheral blood. This receptor was obtained from a man between 65 and 80 years old with acute or convalescent COVID-19. The chain joins TRBV6-5 to TRBJ2-7; perhaps TRBD2 as D (6 bases). The CDR3 DNA sequence: TGTGCCAGCAGTTACGGGGCCGGGGGTTCCTACGAGCAGTACTTC. Amino acid sequence: CASSYGAGGSYEQYF.